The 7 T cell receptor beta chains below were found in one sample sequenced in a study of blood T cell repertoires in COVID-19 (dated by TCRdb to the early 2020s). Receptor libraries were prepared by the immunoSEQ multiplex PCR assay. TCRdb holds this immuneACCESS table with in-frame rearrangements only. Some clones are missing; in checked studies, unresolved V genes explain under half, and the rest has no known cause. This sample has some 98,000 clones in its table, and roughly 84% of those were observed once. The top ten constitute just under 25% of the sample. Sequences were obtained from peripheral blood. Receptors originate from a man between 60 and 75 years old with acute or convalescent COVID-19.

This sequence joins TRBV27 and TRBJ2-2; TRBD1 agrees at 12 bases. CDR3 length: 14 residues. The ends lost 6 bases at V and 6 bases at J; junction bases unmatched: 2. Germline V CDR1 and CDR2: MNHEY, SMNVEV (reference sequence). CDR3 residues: CASSRDRGPGELFF. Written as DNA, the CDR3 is TGTGCCAGCAGCCGGGACAGGGGGCCCGGGGAGCTGTTTTTT.

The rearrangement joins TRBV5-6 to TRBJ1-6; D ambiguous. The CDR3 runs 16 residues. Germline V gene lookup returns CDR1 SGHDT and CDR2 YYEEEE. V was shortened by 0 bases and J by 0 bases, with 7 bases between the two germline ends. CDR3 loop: CASSLVRGSYNSPLHF. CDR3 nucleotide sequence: TGTGCCAGCAGCTTGGTTCGGGGCTCCTATAATTCACCCCTCCACTTT.

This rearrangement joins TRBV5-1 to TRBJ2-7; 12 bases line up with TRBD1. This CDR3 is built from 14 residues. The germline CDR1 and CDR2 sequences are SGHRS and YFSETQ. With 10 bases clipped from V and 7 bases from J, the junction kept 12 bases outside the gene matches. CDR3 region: CARGAGQGAREQYF. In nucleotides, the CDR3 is TGCGCCCGCGGCGCGGGACAGGGGGCGCGAGAGCAGTACTTC.

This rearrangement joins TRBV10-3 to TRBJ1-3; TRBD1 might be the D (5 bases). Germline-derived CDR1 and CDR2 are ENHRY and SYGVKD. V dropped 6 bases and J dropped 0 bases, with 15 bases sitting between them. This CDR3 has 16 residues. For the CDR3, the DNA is TGTGCCATCAGCGCCAACACAGGTGTCTCTGGAAACACCATATATTTT. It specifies CAISANTGVSGNTIYF.

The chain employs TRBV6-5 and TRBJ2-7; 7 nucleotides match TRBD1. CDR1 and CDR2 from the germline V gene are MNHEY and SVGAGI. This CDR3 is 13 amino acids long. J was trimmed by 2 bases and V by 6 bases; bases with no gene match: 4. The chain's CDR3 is CASRGTETYEQYV. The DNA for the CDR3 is TGTGCCAGCAGGGGGACAGAAACCTACGAGCAGTACGTC.

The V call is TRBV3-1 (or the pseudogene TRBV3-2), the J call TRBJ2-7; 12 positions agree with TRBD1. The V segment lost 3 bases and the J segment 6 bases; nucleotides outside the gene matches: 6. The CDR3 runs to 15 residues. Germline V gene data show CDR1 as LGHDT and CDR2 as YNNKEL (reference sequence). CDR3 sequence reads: CASSQGQGANGEQYF. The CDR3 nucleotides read TGTGCCAGCAGCCAGGGACAGGGGGCTAATGGCGAGCAGTACTTC.

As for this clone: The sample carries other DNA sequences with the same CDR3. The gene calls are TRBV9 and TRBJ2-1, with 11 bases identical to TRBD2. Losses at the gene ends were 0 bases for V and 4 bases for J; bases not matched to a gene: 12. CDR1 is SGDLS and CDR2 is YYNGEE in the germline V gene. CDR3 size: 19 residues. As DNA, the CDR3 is TGTGCCAGCAGCGTAGTAGTAGGATCGACTAGCGGGGCATACAATGAGCAGTTCTTC. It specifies CASSVVVGSTSGAYNEQFF.